Each of the 23 T cell receptor beta chains below was sequenced from the same sample in a study of T cell responses to AZD1222 COVID-19 vaccine. Data came from immunoSEQ multiplex PCR; TCRdb stores just in-frame clones and leaves some out. The data contain fewer than 250,000 clones, about 92% of them singletons. Sequenced material: peripheral blood, taken on day 0 of MenACWY control vaccination. These receptors were taken from an adult in good health.

The chain joins TRBV5-1 to TRBJ1-5, with D maybe TRBD1 (5 bases). Trimming removed 1 base from V and 5 bases from J, with 7 bases in between. From germline, CDR1 is SGHRS and CDR2 YFSETQ. The CDR3 is made up of 13 amino acids. The chain's CDR3 is CASSLTGDQPQHF. DNA for the CDR3: TGCGCCAGCAGCTTGACAGGAGATCAGCCCCAGCATTTT.

This chain links TRBV11-2 with TRBJ2-7; the D gene could be TRBD1 or TRBD2 (5 bases each). This CDR3 is built from 14 residues. Trimming pared 4 bases from V and 4 bases from J, leaving 14 bases between. CDR1 and CDR2 (germline): SGHAT, FQNNGV. The CDR3 sequence is CASSSQGRFYEQYF. In DNA, the CDR3 is TGTGCCAGCAGCTCCCAGGGACGCTTTTACGAGCAGTACTTC.

This clone came up once. The chain recombines TRBV7-9 with TRBJ1-1; D not certain. Germline values: CDR1 SEHNR, CDR2 FQNEAQ (reference sequence). The CDR3 loop spans 13 amino acids. Trimming took 4 bases from V and 4 from J, leaving 10 bases between them. The CDR3 spells CASSSPMGTEAFF. CDR3 coding DNA: TGTGCCAGCAGCTCCCCTATGGGCACTGAAGCTTTCTTT.

This clone was counted at least ten times. V gene TRBV24-1 combines with J gene TRBJ2-2, with D possibly matching TRBD2 (7 bases). Between the trimmed V and J ends, which lost 9 bases and 3 bases, there was a span of 13 bases. CDR1 is KGHDR, CDR2 SFDVKD, per germline. The CDR3 is 14 residues long. CDR3 amino acids: CATSGGPHTGELFF. CDR3 sequence (DNA): TGTGCCACCTCCGGGGGGCCGCACACCGGGGAGCTGTTTTTT.

This chain uses TRBV19 with TRBJ2-7; a possible D gene is TRBD1 (6 bases). Germline V gene data show CDR1 as LNHDA and CDR2 as SQIVND (reference sequence). This CDR3 is 14 amino acids long. V lost 5 bases, J lost 3 bases, and 14 bases lay in between. CDR3 in DNA: TGTGCCAGTAGTCGGAAGGGGGAACTCTACGAGCAGTACTTC. Amino acid sequence: CASSRKGELYEQYF.

This chain links TRBV9 with TRBJ1-2; 7 nucleotides agree with TRBD1. J lost 8 bases, V lost 0 bases, and 10 bases had no gene match. CDR1 and CDR2 from the germline V gene are SGDLS and YYNGEE. The CDR3 contains 15 residues. This chain's CDR3 is CASSVDVTGFLGYTF. CDR3 coding DNA: TGTGCCAGCAGCGTAGACGTGACAGGGTTTTTGGGCTACACCTTC.

V gene TRBV7-2 combines with J gene TRBJ1-5, with D possibly being TRBD1 (6 bases). The germline V gene encodes CDR1 SGHTA and CDR2 FQGNSA. This CDR3 is built from 13 residues. V lost 5 bases and J 7 bases, leaving 12 bases between the germline ends. The chain's CDR3 is CASSQGQSQPQHF. The CDR3 bases are TGTGCCAGCAGCCAAGGACAGTCCCAGCCCCAGCATTTT.

CDR3 DNA sequence: TGTGCCAGCAGTTTATTAAGGGAATCCCAGACAGATACGCAGTATTTT. Translating it yields CASSLLRESQTDTQYF. V and J are TRBV28 and TRBJ2-3; no clear D gene. The CDR3 has 16 amino acids. The germline V gene has CDR1 MDHEN and CDR2 SYDVKM. V was shortened by 1 base and J by 3 bases, with 14 bases between the two germline ends.

This rearrangement joins TRBV5-1 to TRBJ2-1; maybe TRBD2 (6 bases). The CDR3 is 15 amino acids. Trimming removed 7 bases from V and 1 base from J, with 15 bases in between. Germline V gene lookup returns CDR1 SGHRS and CDR2 YFSETQ. CDR3 loop: CASRSGGLSYNEQFF. The CDR3 coding sequence is TGCGCCAGCCGATCCGGGGGTTTATCCTACAATGAGCAGTTCTTC.

The chain carries TRBV10-3 and TRBJ1-5; D gene unclear. CDR1 ENHRY and CDR2 SYGVKD come from the germline V gene. V lost 1 base and J 6 bases, leaving 4 bases between the germline ends. CDR3 length: 12 residues. The CDR3 loop reads CAISELGQPQHF. Here the CDR3 DNA reads TGTGCCATCAGTGAGTTGGGTCAGCCCCAGCATTTT.

The chain recombines TRBV6-5 with TRBJ1-6, with TRBD1 as a possible D gene (5 bases). CDR1 and CDR2 (germline): MNHEY, SVGAGI. The CDR3 loop spans 15 amino acids. Deletions cut 10 bases from V and 7 bases from J, with 20 bases between. The CDR3 loop is CATNIPTVRNSPLHF. In DNA form, the CDR3 reads TGTGCCACCAACATTCCGACAGTAAGAAATTCACCCCTCCACTTT.

This clone appeared once. The chain is built from TRBV10-3 and TRBJ1-5, with D tentatively TRBD1 (5 bases). Trimming left V 2 bases short and J 0 bases short, with 8 bases between. The germline CDR1 and CDR2 sequences are ENHRY and SYGVKD. This CDR3 contains 15 residues. CDR3 coding DNA: TGTGCCATCAGTGAGATGGGGCTTAGCAATCAGCCCCAGCATTTT. It translates to CAISEMGLSNQPQHF.

The V gene is TRBV6-5, the J gene TRBJ1-1, with 8 bases identical to TRBD1. The CDR3 totals 13 residues. Germline V gene sequence: CDR1 MNHEY, CDR2 SVGAGI. The V and J ends lost 5 bases and 5 bases, in that order; junction bases with no gene match: 4. CDR3 nucleotide sequence: TGTGCCAGCAGTACTGACAGGGGAACTGAAGCTTTCTTT. Translated: CASSTDRGTEAFF.

V gene TRBV28 combines with J gene TRBJ1-2; maybe TRBD1 (5 bases). Looked up from germline, CDR1 is MDHEN and CDR2 is SYDVKM. There are 14 residues in the CDR3. The V and J ends lost 6 bases and 4 bases respectively, with 15 bases between them. CDR3 in amino acids: CASSRIGAPYGYTF. The CDR3 DNA reads TGTGCCAGCAGCCGAATCGGGGCCCCCTATGGCTACACCTTC.

The rearrangement uses TRBV7-2 and TRBJ1-1; no clear D gene. The CDR3 runs 15 residues. V gave up 1 base and J gave up 6 bases, with 15 bases separating them. Looked up from germline, CDR1 is SGHTA and CDR2 is FQGNSA. The CDR3 DNA sequence: TGTGCCAGCAGCTTAGACCAGGCCTTGGGGTCTGAAGCTTTCTTT. It yields the protein CASSLDQALGSEAFF.

The V gene is TRBV18, the J gene TRBJ1-1; tentatively, D is TRBD1 (5 bases). The V end was cut by 3 bases, the J end by 8 bases, with 10 bases between. The CDR3 loop spans 12 amino acids. Germline CDR1 reads KGHSH; CDR2 reads LQKENI. For the CDR3, the DNA is TGTGCCAGCTCACCCGACAGCAACGAAGCTTTCTTT. It specifies CASSPDSNEAFF.

V gene TRBV3-1 (or the pseudogene TRBV3-2) combines with J gene TRBJ2-3; D is unresolved. CDR1 is LGHDT, CDR2 YNNKEL, per germline (reference sequence). V was pared by 1 base and J by 6 bases, with 5 bases between. The CDR3 is 12 amino acids. The chain's CDR3 is CASSQVADTQYF. In nucleotides, the CDR3 is TGTGCCAGCAGCCAAGTTGCCGATACGCAGTATTTT.

The V call is TRBV3-1 (or the pseudogene TRBV3-2), the J call TRBJ1-2; 8 bases are shared with TRBD1. There are 15 residues in the CDR3. The trim removed 2 bases at V and 6 bases at J, leaving 8 bases unmatched. The germline gives CDR1 LGHDT, CDR2 YNNKEL (reference sequence). In DNA form, the CDR3 reads TGTGCCAGCAGCCAAAAGGCAGGGGGCTCTAATGGCTACACCTTC. It is translated as CASSQKAGGSNGYTF.

The V gene is TRBV4-2, the J gene TRBJ1-2; D is unclear. Trimming stripped 0 bases from V and 3 bases from J, with 11 bases between. The germline V gene encodes CDR1 LGHNA and CDR2 YNFKEQ. This CDR3 region has 15 residues. The CDR3 spells CASSQDSDAHYGYTF. The CDR3 region has the DNA TGTGCCAGCAGCCAAGATTCAGACGCACACTATGGCTACACCTTC.

V is TRBV12-3 or TRBV12-4 and J is TRBJ1-2; D gene uncertain. The CDR3 consists of 13 residues. Trimming took off 3 bases at V and 5 bases at J, with 10 bases between the two ends. CDR3: CASSLRSFYGYTF. CDR3 DNA sequence: TGTGCCAGCAGTTTGAGGAGCTTTTATGGCTACACCTTC.

J is TRBJ1-2 and V is TRBV19; 9 bases are shared with TRBD1. V lost 6 bases to trimming and J lost 8 bases; unmatched junction nucleotides: 13. The CDR3 consists of 15 residues. From germline, CDR1 is LNHDA and CDR2 SQIVND (reference sequence). CDR3 region: CASSDRGDGLFGYTF. CDR3 coding DNA: TGTGCCAGTAGCGACAGGGGGGATGGACTATTCGGCTACACCTTC.

The genes are TRBV28 and TRBJ2-7, with a weak D call TRBD2 (6 bases). Germline lookup yields CDR1 MDHEN and CDR2 SYDVKM. Trimming took off 3 bases at V and 2 bases at J, with 8 bases between the two ends. The CDR3 sequence is 13 residues long. CDR3 protein: CASSLGGTYEQYF. The DNA for the CDR3 is TGTGCCAGCAGTTTGGGCGGGACCTACGAGCAGTACTTC.

The V and J genes are TRBV5-6 and TRBJ2-5; D is unclear. Trimming cost V 1 base and J 4 bases, with 5 bases left between them. CDR3 length: 12 residues. Per the germline V gene, CDR1 is SGHDT and CDR2 is YYEEEE. The CDR3 region is CASSLLPETQYF. CDR3 nucleotide sequence: TGTGCCAGCAGCTTGCTCCCAGAGACCCAGTACTTC.